Following are 26 T cell receptor beta chains from one sample sequenced in a study of blood T cell repertoires in COVID-19. The data were produced by immunoSEQ multiplex PCR, yet TCRdb's version contains in-frame clones alone and is incomplete. Among more than 200,000 clones listed, roughly 90% were seen once. Sequenced sample: peripheral blood. The receptors come from a woman aged 60-70 years with acute or convalescent COVID-19.

This chain connects TRBV18 to TRBJ2-1, with 8 bases aligning to TRBD2. The CDR3 sequence is 16 residues long. Unmatched junction bases numbered 6, after V lost 4 bases and J lost 1 base. Germline V gives CDR1 KGHSH, CDR2 LQKENI. This CDR3 is CASSQSGTRSYNEQFF. The DNA for the CDR3 is TGTGCCAGCTCACAATCTGGGACTAGATCCTACAATGAGCAGTTCTTC. Based on the CDR3 plus reference TRBV18 and TRBJ2-1, the full variable domain is NAGVMQNPRHLVRRRGQEARLRCSPMKGHSHVYWYRQLPEEGLKFMVYLQKENIIDESGMPKERFSAEFPKEGPSILRIQQVVRGDSAAYFCASSQSGTRSYNEQFFGPGTRLTVL.

The genes are TRBV18 and TRBJ1-1; D remains unclear. The V end was cut by 3 bases, the J end by 2 bases, with 13 bases between. CDR1 is KGHSH and CDR2 is LQKENI in the germline V gene. This CDR3 is built from 15 residues. The CDR3 sequence is CASSPYSNPNTEAFF. CDR3 nucleotides: TGTGCCAGCTCACCTTATAGTAACCCCAACACTGAAGCTTTCTTT.

This clone has only one observation. The chain uses TRBV19 and TRBJ1-6; 8 bases align to TRBD1. In germline, CDR1 is LNHDA, CDR2 SQIVND (reference sequence). The CDR3 spans 14 residues. J gave up 7 bases and V 9 bases, and 8 bases lay outside the gene matches. The CDR3 nucleotides read TGTGCCAGCACAGGGGGATTGAGGAATTCACCCCTCCACTTT. Its translation is CASTGGLRNSPLHF.

This clone was detected once. The V gene is TRBV5-1, the J gene TRBJ1-1, with D possibly being TRBD1 (5 bases). Trimming left V 2 bases short and J 1 base short, with 9 bases between. CDR3 size: 14 residues. CDR1 and CDR2 from the germline V gene are SGHRS and YFSETQ. The CDR3 DNA reads TGCGCCAGCAGCTTACAAGGGGCGAACACTGAAGCTTTCTTT. This codes for CASSLQGANTEAFF.

The rearrangement uses TRBV18 and TRBJ1-6; 9 bases are shared with TRBD1. From germline, CDR1 is KGHSH and CDR2 LQKENI. The CDR3 covers 16 residues. Trimming took 3 bases from V and 4 from J; bases not matched to a gene: 4. In DNA, the CDR3 is TGTGCCAGCTCACCTCAAGGACAGGGGTATAATTCACCCCTCCACTTT. Amino acid sequence: CASSPQGQGYNSPLHF. Filled out from reference TRBV18 and TRBJ1-6, the complete variable domain reads NAGVMQNPRHLVRRRGQEARLRCSPMKGHSHVYWYRQLPEEGLKFMVYLQKENIIDESGMPKERFSAEFPKEGPSILRIQQVVRGDSAAYFCASSPQGQGYNSPLHFGNGTRLTVT.

The chain uses TRBV7-9 and TRBJ2-1; TRBD2 aligns across 9 bases. CDR1 SEHNR and CDR2 FQNEAQ come from the germline V gene (reference sequence). J was trimmed by 9 bases and V by 5 bases; bases with no gene match: 14. This CDR3 has 16 residues. CDR3 amino acids: CASSPPRAGGLGEQFF. In DNA form, the CDR3 reads TGTGCCAGCAGCCCCCCTCGGGCGGGGGGGCTCGGTGAGCAGTTCTTC.

The rearrangement joins TRBV12-5 to TRBJ2-3; D might be TRBD1 (6 bases). Germline V CDR1 and CDR2: LGHNT, FRNRAP. V lost 6 bases and J 1 base, leaving 14 bases between the germline ends. The CDR3 extends over 15 amino acids. In DNA, the CDR3 is TGTGCTAGTGGCCCAGGTGGGGGCGGCACAGATACGCAGTATTTT. This translates into CASGPGGGGTDTQYF.

The chain employs TRBV3-1 (or the pseudogene TRBV3-2) and TRBJ1-4, with D unclear. The CDR3 loop spans 13 amino acids. Trimming took off 2 bases at V and 8 bases at J, with 9 bases between the two ends. Per germline, CDR1 LGHDT and CDR2 YNNKEL (reference sequence). CDR3 coding DNA: TGTGCCAGCAGCCAATGGGGAGGGGAAAAACTGTTTTTT. This codes for CASSQWGGEKLFF.

The rearrangement links TRBV7-9 to TRBJ1-2; tentatively, D is TRBD1 (5 bases). V lost 5 bases and J lost 10, with 17 bases in between. Germline CDR1 SEHNR, CDR2 FQNEAQ (reference sequence). The CDR3 sequence is 13 residues long. CDR3 bases: TGTGCCAGCAGCCCGGACATGGCTTGGGACTACACCTTC. This gives the protein CASSPDMAWDYTF.

J is TRBJ1-6 and V is TRBV10-3, with D tentatively TRBD1 (6 bases). Trimming left V 6 bases short and J 9 bases short, with 12 bases between. The CDR3 sequence is 13 residues long. Germline loops: CDR1 ENHRY, CDR2 SYGVKD. The CDR3: CAISSGDVSPLHF. The CDR3 region has the DNA TGTGCCATCAGCTCAGGGGATGTTTCACCCCTCCACTTT.

V and J are TRBV13 and TRBJ2-1; TRBD1 agrees at 11 bases. Germline CDR1 PRHDT, CDR2 FYEKMQ (reference sequence). The length of the CDR3 is 15 residues. Unmatched junction bases numbered 5, after V lost 8 bases and J lost 2 bases. The CDR3: CASVGQGDAYNEQFF. In nucleotides, the CDR3 is TGTGCCAGCGTGGGACAGGGGGACGCCTACAATGAGCAGTTCTTC.

V and J are TRBV9 and TRBJ1-3; D gene uncertain. Trimming stripped 0 bases from V and 2 bases from J, with 6 bases between. The CDR3 has 14 residues. Germline-derived CDR1 and CDR2 are SGDLS and YYNGEE. DNA for the CDR3: TGTGCCAGCAGCGTAGATCAGGCTGGAAACACCATATATTTT. As protein: CASSVDQAGNTIYF.

The CDR3 nucleotides are TGTGCCACCAGTGATTCGACAGGGGGAATGAGCACAGATACGCAGTATTTT. Translating it yields CATSDSTGGMSTDTQYF. The chain carries TRBV24-1 and TRBJ2-3; TRBD1 aligns across 9 bases. The length of the CDR3 is 17 residues. Germline V gene lookup returns CDR1 KGHDR and CDR2 SFDVKD. With V trimmed by 2 bases and J by 0 bases, 5 bases remained unmatched.

The chain carries TRBV28 and TRBJ1-6, with 8 bases aligning to TRBD1. CDR1 is MDHEN and CDR2 is SYDVKM in the germline V gene. The trim removed 7 bases at V and 9 bases at J, leaving 11 bases unmatched. This CDR3 has 15 amino acids. The CDR3 DNA reads as TGTGCCAGCACTCGGACAGGGCTATCAGGTTCACCCCTCCACTTT. This sequence encodes CASTRTGLSGSPLHF. The whole variable domain, remainder taken from reference TRBV28 and TRBJ1-6, is DVKVTQSSRYLVKRTGEKVFLECVQDMDHENMFWYRQDPGLGLRLIYFSYDVKMKEKGDIPEGYSVSREKKERFSLILESASTNQTSMYLCASTRTGLSGSPLHFGNGTRLTVT.

V usage is TRBV21-1 and J usage is TRBJ1-5. TRBV21-1 is deemed a pseudogene. There are 14 residues in the CDR3. CDR3 sequence reads: CASRQVRGNQPQHF. The CDR3 bases are TGTGCCAGCAGGCAAGTTAGAGGGAATCAGCCCCAGCATTTT.

The CDR3 DNA follows: TGTGCCTGGAGTGGACAGGGGGTTACTGTTAATTCACCCCTCCACTTT. It yields the protein CAWSGQGVTVNSPLHF. The chain is built from TRBV30 and TRBJ1-6; 9 positions agree with TRBD1. Germline lookup yields CDR1 GTSNPN and CDR2 SVGIG (reference sequence). The CDR3 sequence is 16 residues long. With V trimmed by 1 base and J by 6 bases, 7 bases remained unmatched.

The V and J genes are TRBV6-1 and TRBJ2-5; D possibly corresponds to TRBD1 (7 bases). Trimming took 3 bases from V and 4 from J, leaving 18 bases between them. Per germline, CDR1 MNHNS and CDR2 SASEGT. The CDR3 is 16 amino acids. CDR3 coding DNA: TGTGCCAGCAGTGATTTTGGAGGGGGCGAAGCAGAGACCCAGTACTTC. Amino acid sequence: CASSDFGGGEAETQYF.

The rearrangement uses TRBV2 and TRBJ1-2, with 7 nucleotides matching TRBD1. The germline V gene encodes CDR1 SNHLY and CDR2 FYNNEI. The junction had 11 bases not matched to a gene; V was cut back by 5 bases and J by 8 bases. The CDR3 contains 14 residues. CDR3 sequence reads: CASSRQTGLEGYTF. DNA for the CDR3: TGTGCCAGCAGTCGACAGACAGGGTTGGAGGGCTACACCTTC.

The chain couples TRBV10-3 to TRBJ2-1, with TRBD1 matching 7 bases. After removal of 7 bases from V and 8 bases from J, the junction contained 8 bases not matched to a gene. CDR3 size: 13 residues. CDR1 and CDR2 from the germline V gene are ENHRY and SYGVKD. CDR3 amino acids: CAIKAGGRDEQFF. The CDR3 nucleotides read TGTGCCATCAAGGCAGGGGGTAGAGATGAGCAGTTCTTC.

The chain carries TRBV27 and TRBJ2-1; 8 nucleotides match TRBD2. From germline, CDR1 is MNHEY and CDR2 SMNVEV (reference sequence). V gave up 6 bases and J gave up 6 bases; unmatched junction bases: 7. This CDR3 has 14 residues. In DNA form, the CDR3 reads TGTGCCAGCAGCCTCGGGACTAGGCGCAATGAGCAGTTCTTC. Amino acids: CASSLGTRRNEQFF.

The genes are TRBV28 and TRBJ2-1, with TRBD2 identical over 7 bases. The CDR3 spans 14 residues. J gave up 6 bases and V 2 bases, and 4 bases lay outside the gene matches. Per the germline V gene, CDR1 is MDHEN and CDR2 is SYDVKM. This CDR3 reads CASSLAGERNEQFF. CDR3 bases: TGTGCCAGCAGTTTAGCGGGAGAGCGCAATGAGCAGTTCTTC.

Concerning this clone itself: The same CDR3 also results from other DNA sequences found in this sample. This sequence joins TRBV18 and TRBJ1-4; 8 nucleotides align to TRBD1. V lost 6 bases and J lost 7; bases outside the gene matches: 7. In germline, CDR1 is KGHSH, CDR2 LQKENI. The CDR3 contains 14 residues. CDR3 sequence (DNA): TGTGCCAGCTCCCCCGACAGGGGCGGTGAAAAACTGTTTTTT. This codes for CASSPDRGGEKLFF.

The V and J genes are TRBV10-3 and TRBJ2-7; 7 nucleotides match TRBD2. Germline trimming cut 0 bases from V and 0 bases from J; bases unmatched to any gene: 11. Germline lookup yields CDR1 ENHRY and CDR2 SYGVKD. The CDR3 runs to 18 residues. CDR3 sequence (DNA): TGTGCCATCAGTGAGTCGAAGGGAGGGCCTCGGGGCTCCTACGAGCAGTACTTC. Amino acids: CAISESKGGPRGSYEQYF.

The rearrangement joins TRBV7-2 to TRBJ2-5, with TRBD1 matching 7 bases. V was pared by 5 bases and J by 2 bases, with 5 bases of the junction left unmatched. Germline values: CDR1 SGHTA, CDR2 FQGNSA. The CDR3 sequence is 14 residues long. This CDR3 is CASSPGQKQETQYF. The CDR3 coding sequence is TGTGCCAGCAGCCCGGGACAGAAGCAAGAGACCCAGTACTTC.

V gene TRBV5-1 combines with J gene TRBJ2-5; no clear D gene. Per germline, CDR1 SGHRS and CDR2 YFSETQ. V was pared by 1 base and J by 0 bases, with 7 bases between. The length of the CDR3 is 14 residues. The CDR3 here is CASSLLGDQETQYF. CDR3 sequence (DNA): TGCGCCAGCAGCTTGTTAGGAGACCAAGAGACCCAGTACTTC.

The rearrangement uses TRBV5-1 and TRBJ2-7; TRBD1 aligns across 8 bases. CDR3 size: 14 residues. Unmatched junction bases numbered 10, after V lost 4 bases and J lost 7 bases. Per germline, CDR1 SGHRS and CDR2 YFSETQ. The CDR3 nucleotides read TGCGCCAGCAGCCGTCGGGACAGGTCTGGGGAGCAGTACTTC. Translation: CASSRRDRSGEQYF.